These 15 T cell receptor beta chains were all obtained from the same sample, sequenced in a study of metastatic and nonmetastatic thyroid tumors. MiXCR re-clonotyped the PCR reads for TCRdb. The sample consists of 30,000 to 35,000 clones, about a fifth of them appearing once. Not a single patient had been given any form of treatment at any point before undergoing thyroid surgery. Sequencing was done on a sample of tumor tissue. The origin of the receptors is a male donor with papillary thyroid cancer or a benign thyroid nodule (not recorded which). Some clones in this sample may be carry-over from other donors' samples.

This clone was detected ten times or more. The gene calls are TRBV5-1 and TRBJ2-5; D possibly corresponds to TRBD1 (6 bases). Between the trimmed V and J ends, which lost 2 bases and 0 bases, there was a span of 8 bases. Germline V CDR1 and CDR2: SGHRS, YFSETQ. The CDR3 contains 14 residues. The CDR3 DNA is TGCGCCAGCAGCTTTACAGGGTACCAAGAGACCCAGTACTTC. Its protein product is CASSFTGYQETQYF. Using reference TRBV5-1 and TRBJ2-5 for the parts outside the CDR3, the full variable domain is KAGVTQTPRYLIKTRGQQVTLSCSPISGHRSVSWYQQTPGQGLQFLFEYFSETQRNKGNFPGRFSGRQFSNSRSEMNVSTLELGDSALYLCASSFTGYQETQYFGPGTRLLVL.

The V gene is TRBV28, the J gene TRBJ1-4, with D possibly matching TRBD1 (6 bases). Trimming pared 6 bases from V and 6 bases from J, leaving 17 bases between. The germline V gene encodes CDR1 MDHEN and CDR2 SYDVKM. There are 15 residues in the CDR3. CDR3 DNA: TGTGCCAGCAGCTCCAATAGGGGGATAGATGAAAAACTGTTTTTT. This sequence encodes CASSSNRGIDEKLFF. Filled out from reference TRBV28 and TRBJ1-4, the complete variable domain reads DVKVTQSSRYLVKRTGEKVFLECVQDMDHENMFWYRQDPGLGLRLIYFSYDVKMKEKGDIPEGYSVSREKKERFSLILESASTNQTSMYLCASSSNRGIDEKLFFGSGTQLSVL.

The V and J genes are TRBV13 and TRBJ2-2; D gene uncertain. Germline CDR1 and CDR2: PRHDT and FYEKMQ (reference sequence). This CDR3 is built from 13 residues. Trimming pared 0 bases from V and 5 bases from J, leaving 4 bases between. The CDR3 DNA is TGTGCCAGCAGCTTAGGTGTTACCGGGGAGCTGTTTTTT. It translates to CASSLGVTGELFF. The complete variable domain, with remaining parts taken from reference TRBV13 and TRBJ2-2, reads AAGVIQSPRHLIKEKRETATLKCYPIPRHDTVYWYQQGPGQDPQFLISFYEKMQSDKGSIPDRFSAQQFSDYHSELNMSSLELGDSALYFCASSLGVTGELFFGEGSRLTVL.

The rearrangement joins TRBV10-3 to TRBJ2-7; perhaps TRBD1 as D (6 bases). The CDR3 is 13 residues long. V was pared by 8 bases and J by 6 bases, with 17 bases between. Germline V gene data show CDR1 as ENHRY and CDR2 as SYGVKD. The CDR3 sequence: CAIARYRVVEQYF. Here the CDR3 DNA reads TGTGCCATCGCGCGGTACAGGGTCGTCGAGCAGTACTTC.

This chain connects TRBV24-1 to TRBJ2-5; 9 positions match TRBD1. The CDR3 loop spans 14 amino acids. Germline V gene lookup returns CDR1 KGHDR and CDR2 SFDVKD. Trimming at V came to 11 bases and at J to 1 base, leaving 7 bases not matched to a gene. CDR3 sequence reads: CAIRTGATQETQYF. The CDR3 nucleotides read TGTGCCATCAGGACAGGGGCGACCCAAGAGACCCAGTACTTC.

This clone showed up many times. This chain connects TRBV6-1 to TRBJ2-7; 8 nucleotides match TRBD2. V trimming: 1 base; J trimming: 3 bases; junction bases outside the gene matches: 11. Germline assignment: CDR1 MNHNS and CDR2 SASEGT. This CDR3 is 17 amino acids long. The CDR3: CASSEEVWSGGYYEQYF. The CDR3, as DNA: TGTGCCAGCAGTGAAGAGGTCTGGAGCGGGGGCTACTACGAGCAGTACTTC.

This clone was seen ten or more times. The junction and the germline gene differ at one end; a read error may be behind it. The chain carries TRBV7-7 and TRBJ2-2, with D unresolved. CDR1 is SSHAT and CDR2 is FNYEAQ in the germline V gene (reference sequence). The CDR3 contains 14 residues. CDR3 protein: CASSLLSATGELFF. CDR3 coding DNA: TGTGCTAGCAGCTTATTAAGCGCCACCGGGGAGCTGTTTTTT.

This clone came up many times. The V gene is TRBV28, the J gene TRBJ2-7; D possibly corresponds to TRBD1 (5 bases). The CDR3 spans 13 residues. Germline CDR1 MDHEN, CDR2 SYDVKM. The germline V and J ends were trimmed by 5 bases and 4 bases, with 12 bases remaining between them. Here the CDR3 DNA reads TGTGCCAGCAGTGACAGATTATATTACGAGCAGTACTTC. Its protein is CASSDRLYYEQYF.

The chain links TRBV3-1 to TRBJ2-1; no firm D call. Germline V gene sequence: CDR1 LGHDT, CDR2 YNNKEL (reference sequence). V lost 3 bases to trimming and J lost 4 bases, with 7 bases between them. The CDR3 loop spans 13 amino acids. CDR3 nucleotide sequence: TGTGCCAGCAGCCAGTCCCCATACAATGAGCAGTTCTTC. Its translation is CASSQSPYNEQFF.

This clone came up a few times. The chain carries TRBV28 and TRBJ2-1, with 11 bases aligning to TRBD2. The CDR3 covers 16 residues. Germline V gives CDR1 MDHEN, CDR2 SYDVKM. J gave up 7 bases and V 6 bases, and 11 bases lay outside the gene matches. CDR3 protein: CASSDGLAGGKNEQFF. The CDR3 bases are TGTGCCAGCAGCGACGGGCTAGCGGGAGGAAAAAATGAGCAGTTCTTC.

The chain employs TRBV10-2 and TRBJ2-6; D is unclear. The germline V and J ends were trimmed by 0 bases and 0 bases, with 12 bases remaining between them. Germline loops: CDR1 WSHSY, CDR2 SAAADI. This CDR3 has 18 amino acids. DNA for the CDR3: TGCGCCAGCAGTGAGTCAGACAAACTCCACTCTGGGGCCAACGTCCTGACTTTC. Translation: CASSESDKLHSGANVLTF.

V gene TRBV28 combines with J gene TRBJ2-1; D perhaps matches TRBD2 (6 bases). V was shortened by 7 bases and J by 8 bases, with 18 bases between the two germline ends. Germline CDR1 MDHEN, CDR2 SYDVKM. This CDR3 has 14 amino acids. The CDR3, as DNA: TGTGCCAGCATCAAACTAGCTGGAGGTTATGAGCAGTTCTTC. This encodes CASIKLAGGYEQFF.

At least ten counts were recorded for this clone. The rearrangement links TRBV7-2 to TRBJ2-1; D is possibly TRBD1 or TRBD2 (5 bases each). The CDR3 contains 12 residues. Trimming shortened V by 2 bases and J by 10 bases, and 9 bases separated the two germline ends. CDR1 and CDR2 (germline): SGHTA, FQGNSA. The CDR3 spells CASSLNGAEQFF. As DNA, the CDR3 is TGTGCCAGCAGCTTAAACGGGGCAGAGCAGTTCTTC.

A few counts support this clone. This rearrangement joins TRBV6-1 to TRBJ1-2, with D perhaps matching TRBD1 (5 bases). V lost 6 bases and J 9 bases, leaving 14 bases between the germline ends. The CDR3 runs 12 residues. The V gene's germline CDR1 is MNHNS and CDR2 SASEGT. CDR3 bases: TGTGCCAGCAGAGACAGCATGCTGAGCTACACCTTC. This encodes CASRDSMLSYTF.

This clone occurred a few times. The V and J genes are TRBV6-1 and TRBJ2-7, with TRBD2 matching 13 bases. CDR3 length: 15 residues. Germline V CDR1 and CDR2: MNHNS, SASEGT. V lost 8 bases and J lost 5; bases outside the gene matches: 9. The CDR3 bases are TGTGCCAGCTCCTCACTAGCGGGAGGGAGGAACGAGCAGTACTTC. Amino acids: CASSSLAGGRNEQYF.